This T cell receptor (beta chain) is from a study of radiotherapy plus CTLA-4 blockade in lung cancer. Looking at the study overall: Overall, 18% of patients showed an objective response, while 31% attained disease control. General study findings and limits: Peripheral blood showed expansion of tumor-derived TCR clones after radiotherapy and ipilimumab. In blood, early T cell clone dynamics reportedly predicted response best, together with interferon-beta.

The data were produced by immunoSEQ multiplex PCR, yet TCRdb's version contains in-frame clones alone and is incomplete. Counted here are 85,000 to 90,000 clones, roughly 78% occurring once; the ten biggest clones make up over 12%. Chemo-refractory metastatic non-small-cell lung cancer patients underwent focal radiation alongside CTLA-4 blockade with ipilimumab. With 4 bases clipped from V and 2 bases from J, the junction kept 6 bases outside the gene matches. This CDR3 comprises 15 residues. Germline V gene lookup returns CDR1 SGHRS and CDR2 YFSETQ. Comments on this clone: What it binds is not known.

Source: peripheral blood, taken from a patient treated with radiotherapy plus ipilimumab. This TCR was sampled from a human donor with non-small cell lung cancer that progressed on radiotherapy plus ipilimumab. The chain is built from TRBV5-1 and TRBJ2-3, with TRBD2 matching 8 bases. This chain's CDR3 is CASSRTSGLTDTQYF. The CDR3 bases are TGCGCCAGCAGCCGCACTAGCGGACTCACAGATACGCAGTATTTT.